This T cell receptor beta chain was captured in a study of siplizumab effects on memory and regulatory T cells (dated by TCRdb to 2018 to 2020). For the study in its entirety: The effect of the anti-CD2 antibody siplizumab on alloreactive T-cell subsets was examined in allogeneic mixed lymphocyte reactions constructed from human PBMCs. The study at large found these results: Siplizumab significantly reduced the cumulative frequency of alloreactive sequences traceable to unstimulated CD4+ memory T cells. Because sequences at frequencies below about 10^-5 were poorly captured, only a minor fraction of alloreactive clones could be mapped back to unstimulated subsets. Whether proliferating Tregs from siplizumab cultures actually had suppressive function was not functionally confirmed. Among mappable alloreactive CD4+ clones, the Treg-derived fraction averaged approximately 72% with siplizumab versus around 25% in control reactions. Unstimulated naive T cells appeared more diverse than memory T cells, and naive cells seemed to contribute substantially to the alloresponse. Roughly 75-95% of proliferating CD4+ or CD8+ clones could not be assigned a naive or memory phenotype.

Sorted unstimulated T cells and proliferating T cells recovered from mixed lymphocyte reactions were subjected to TCRbeta CDR3 sequencing. Fresh whole blood from nine to ten HLA-typed healthy donors was used as the source from which PBMCs were isolated. To map where alloreactive clones came from, CD4+ non-regulatory T cells in the unstimulated state were FACS-sorted. The CDR3 runs 14 amino acids, cysteine and phenylalanine included. Only the CDR3 part of the read is kept: 42 bases, read in frame from the first base. V is clipped by 3 bases and J by 4 bases, and the sequence between their germline boundaries is 12 bases long. CDR1 and CDR2 were assigned from the germline V gene as KGHSH and LQKENI. On this clone itself: Its recognized antigen is unknown. No per-base quality is available; no much larger clone lies one base away.

The library was generated by the immunoSEQ multiplex PCR assay. The deep sequencing platform assayed roughly 10^5 TCR templates per sample. Genomic DNA extracted from sorted T cells was used for TCRbeta CDR3 sequencing. The published analysis was carried out like this. The R programming language was used for the clonal analysis of the TCRbeta CDR3 data. Unstimulated samples were compared with post-reaction CFSE-low samples to define alloreactive CD4+ and CD8+ clones. Alloreactive CD4+ clones were assigned to regulatory or non-regulatory origin by matching sequences to sorted unstimulated Treg and non-Treg repertoires. TCRdb took over this immuneACCESS table, retaining in-frame rearrangements with V and J assigned. Such tables are incomplete; in checked studies, under half of the missing clones stem from an unresolved V gene, and the remainder is unexplained. V and J calls plus clone size are reproduced from that table; the DNA served to infer D and trimming. The sample contains more than 90,000 clones, 92% of them found a single time. Clones ranked in the top ten supply more than 10% of the sample.

Specimen: non-Treg CD4+ T cells sorted from blood. The sample's cell subset or site label is to be understood as: FACS-sorted unstimulated CD4+ non-regulatory T cells. This TCR came from a human donor in good health. The rearranged chain carries TRBV18 and TRBJ2-5, with TRBD2 perhaps the D gene, on 6 matching bases. The CDR3 region: CASSPSRRGETQYF. The sequenced DNA: TGTGCCAGCTCACCCTCCAGGAGGGGAGAGACCCAGTACTTC.